A single sample is the source of the 11 T cell receptor beta chains below, sequenced in a study of cytomegalovirus exposure and HLA in healthy donors. Both 60 Vbeta primers and 13 Jbeta primers went into the PCR. Sequenced by immunoSEQ multiplex PCR; TCRdb stores in-frame clones only, minus some. The sample records 140,000 to 150,000 clones, around 82% being singletons. The specimen was PBMCs. The receptors were sampled from a female donor in good health and CMV-seronegative.

V usage is TRBV27 and J usage is TRBJ1-6, with D possibly matching TRBD1 (5 bases). V lost 4 bases and J 8 bases, leaving 15 bases between the germline ends. Germline CDR1 reads MNHEY; CDR2 reads SMNVEV (reference sequence). The CDR3 has 15 residues. The CDR3 DNA sequence: TGTGCCAGCAGTTCAACCCGGACAAGTTATTCACCCCTCCACTTT. This encodes CASSSTRTSYSPLHF.

This clone has just one count. This sequence joins TRBV11-2 and TRBJ2-7; TRBD2 matches 7 bases. This CDR3 has 17 residues. Germline V gene sequence: CDR1 SGHAT, CDR2 FQNNGV. V dropped 5 bases and J dropped 3; count of bases not matched to a gene: 16. The CDR3 DNA reads as TGTGCCAGCAGCCTCAGTTCTAGCGGCGCTAGTTACTACGAGCAGTACTTC. It encodes CASSLSSSGASYYEQYF.

The chain employs TRBV6-6 and TRBJ2-3; weak D call: TRBD1 (5 bases). Looked up from germline, CDR1 is MNHNY and CDR2 is SVGAGI (reference sequence). CDR3 size: 13 residues. The V and J ends lost 6 bases and 6 bases respectively, with 13 bases between them. DNA of the CDR3: TGTGCCAGCAGCGCCACAGGCTTGGATACGCAGTATTTT. Translated, it gives CASSATGLDTQYF.

This rearrangement joins TRBV5-4 to TRBJ2-3, with 9 bases aligning to TRBD2. This CDR3 region has 16 residues. Germline V gene sequence: CDR1 SGHNT, CDR2 YYREEE (reference sequence). The junction had 10 bases not matched to a gene; V was cut back by 4 bases and J by 4 bases. This chain's CDR3 is CASSVGGGRGPDTQYF. In DNA form, the CDR3 reads TGTGCCAGCAGCGTCGGTGGCGGGAGGGGACCAGATACGCAGTATTTT.

The V and J genes are TRBV13 and TRBJ2-5; TRBD2 is a possible D gene (5 bases). V lost 2 bases and J lost 3, with 10 bases in between. CDR3 length: 14 residues. Per germline, CDR1 PRHDT and CDR2 FYEKMQ (reference sequence). Written as DNA, the CDR3 is TGTGCCAGCAGCTTAAAGGTGACTAAAGAGACCCAGTACTTC. It is translated as CASSLKVTKETQYF.

The CDR3, as DNA: TGCGCCAGCAGCTGGACGACAGGGGGGTCCCGGGCGGACACTGAAGCTTTCTTT. Translation gives CASSWTTGGSRADTEAFF. This rearrangement joins TRBV5-1 to TRBJ1-1; TRBD1 agrees at 9 bases. The CDR3 runs to 18 residues. CDR1 is SGHRS and CDR2 is YFSETQ in the germline V gene. Trimming took 3 bases from V and 3 from J; bases not matched to a gene: 15.

This chain links TRBV7-9 with TRBJ2-7, with TRBD1 matching 10 bases. CDR1 and CDR2 (germline): SEHNR, FQNEAQ (reference sequence). The CDR3 totals 14 residues. V was clipped by 4 bases and J by 5 bases; unmatched bases: 5. The CDR3 loop is CASSSTGTGDEQYF. The CDR3, as DNA: TGTGCCAGCAGCTCAACTGGGACAGGGGACGAGCAGTACTTC.

This clone was observed a few times. This chain connects TRBV4-1 to TRBJ1-3; D is undetermined. CDR3 length: 14 amino acids. V was clipped by 3 bases and J by 0 bases, with 6 bases between them. Germline CDR1 reads MGHRA; CDR2 reads YSYEKL. The CDR3 bases are TGCGCCAGCAGCCAGGCCCCCTCTGGAAACACCATATATTTT. This codes for CASSQAPSGNTIYF.

This clone was counted only a few times. The chain couples TRBV19 to TRBJ1-1; D is perhaps TRBD1 (5 bases). Germline V CDR1 and CDR2: LNHDA, SQIVND (reference sequence). The CDR3 loop spans 13 amino acids. Trimming removed 0 bases from V and 4 bases from J, with 6 bases in between. The CDR3 coding sequence is TGTGCCAGTAGTATAGATACAGGCACTGAAGCTTTCTTT. Encoded protein: CASSIDTGTEAFF.

This rearrangement joins TRBV5-1 to TRBJ2-4, with D perhaps matching TRBD2 (5 bases). Trimming took off 0 bases at V and 0 bases at J, with 22 bases between the two ends. Germline assignment: CDR1 SGHRS and CDR2 YFSETQ. This CDR3 spans 20 amino acids. The CDR3 spells CASSLGTLATNPLAKNIQYF. DNA of the CDR3: TGCGCCAGCAGCTTGGGAACGCTAGCAACAAATCCACTAGCCAAAAACATTCAGTACTTC.

The chain employs TRBV30 and TRBJ2-7; 7 bases match TRBD2. The CDR3 runs 15 residues. Germline lookup yields CDR1 GTSNPN and CDR2 SVGIG (reference sequence). V lost 0 bases and J lost 2; bases outside the gene matches: 7. This chain's CDR3 is CAWSVWGGSTYEQYF. Written as DNA, the CDR3 is TGTGCCTGGAGTGTATGGGGCGGGAGTACCTACGAGCAGTACTTC.